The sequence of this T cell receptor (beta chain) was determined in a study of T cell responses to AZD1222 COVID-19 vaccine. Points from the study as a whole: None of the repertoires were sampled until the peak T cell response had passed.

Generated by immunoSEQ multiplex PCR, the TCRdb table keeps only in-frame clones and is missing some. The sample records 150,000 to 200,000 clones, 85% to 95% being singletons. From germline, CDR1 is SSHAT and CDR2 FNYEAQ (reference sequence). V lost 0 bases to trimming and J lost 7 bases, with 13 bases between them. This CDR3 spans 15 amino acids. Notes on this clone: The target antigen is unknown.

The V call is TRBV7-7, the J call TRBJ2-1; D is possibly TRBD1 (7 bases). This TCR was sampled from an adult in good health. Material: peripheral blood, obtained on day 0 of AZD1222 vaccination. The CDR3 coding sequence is TGTGCCAGCAGCTTAGCGGAGGGGGCGGAGAATGAGCAGTTCTTC. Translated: CASSLAEGAENEQFF.